Below, 7 T cell receptor beta chains from the same sample are listed, as sequenced in a study of T cells in Graves' hyperthyroidism and ophthalmopathy (dated by TCRdb to the late 2010s). Libraries came from multiplex PCR. TCRdb lists the instrument as Illumina HiSeq 2000. TCR beta CDR3 regions were amplified from RNA transcripts. The TCR CDR3 was subjected to a first round of RT-PCR using the HTBI primer set and the Qiagen OneStep RT-PCR kit. TCRdb reanalyzed the raw reads on its own, using fastp at Q25 for trimming and MiXCR for clone calling, and kept in-frame beta chains. CDR3 protein sequences are deduplicated, and each keeps its most common genes and DNA. The sample table contains about 740,000 distinct CDR3 sequences; only one count was recorded for 12% to 15% of them. The top ten constitute 9.5% to 13% of the sample. The specimen sequenced was blood. All receptors come from a woman between 18 and 29 years old with Graves' hyperthyroidism.

This clonotype was seen many times. The chain is built from TRBV20-1 and TRBJ2-1, with 9 bases lining up with TRBD2. The V segment lost 1 base and the J segment 5 bases; nucleotides outside the gene matches: 9. This CDR3 contains 16 residues. Germline V gives CDR1 DFQATT, CDR2 SNEGSKA (reference sequence). This chain's CDR3 is CSARGPLAGSDNEQFF. The CDR3 DNA sequence: TGCAGTGCTAGAGGGCCACTAGCGGGTTCGGACAATGAGCAGTTCTTC.

There are a few counts of this clonotype. The chain employs TRBV6-1 and TRBJ1-1; the D is unclear. The V end lost 5 bases, the J end lost 6 bases, and 10 bases lay between the germline ends. Per the germline V gene, CDR1 is MNHNS and CDR2 is SASEGT. The CDR3 is 12 residues long. CDR3 sequence: CASSKVRPEAFF. Written as DNA, the CDR3 is TGTGCCAGCAGTAAAGTCCGTCCTGAAGCTTTCTTT.

This clonotype was seen only a few times. The V gene is TRBV11-1, the J gene TRBJ1-2, with 7 bases that match TRBD1. Germline CDR1 is SGHAT and CDR2 is FQDESV (reference sequence). The junction had 10 bases not matched to a gene; V was cut back by 5 bases and J by 1 base. This CDR3 has 16 amino acids. The CDR3 reads CASSTRDSFFNYGYTF. The CDR3 DNA reads as TGTGCCAGCAGCACCCGGGACAGCTTTTTTAACTATGGCTACACCTTC.

Only a few counts were recorded for this clonotype. Since no conserved phenylalanine or tryptophan closes the CDR3, a read error is the likely cause. V gene TRBV6-4 combines with J gene TRBJ2-7; 14 nucleotides agree with TRBD2. With 6 bases clipped from V and 4 bases from J, the junction kept 5 bases outside the gene matches. The CDR3 sequence is 15 residues long. Looked up from germline, CDR1 is MRHNA and CDR2 is SNTAGT. CDR3: CASSRGLAGVYEQYL. CDR3 coding DNA: TGTGCCAGCAGCCGGGGACTAGCGGGAGTGTACGAGCAGTACCTC.

This clonotype was detected ten times or more. V gene TRBV19 combines with J gene TRBJ1-5; perhaps TRBD1 as D (5 bases). In germline, CDR1 is LNHDA, CDR2 SQIVND (reference sequence). This CDR3 spans 14 amino acids. Trimming left V 3 bases short and J 6 bases short, with 12 bases between. The CDR3 DNA reads as TGTGCCAGTAGTATTACGGGGGATGGTCAGCCCCAGCATTTT. It yields the protein CASSITGDGQPQHF.

Worth noting for this clonotype: A read error is possible here, since a much larger clone lies one base away. The chain joins TRBV6-9 to TRBJ2-7, with 7 bases aligning to TRBD2. Losses at the gene ends were 2 bases for V and 5 bases for J; bases not matched to a gene: 6. Germline values: CDR1 MNHGY, CDR2 SVAAGI. This CDR3 comprises 14 residues. CDR3 protein: CASSYTGTTHEQYF. CDR3 nucleotide sequence: TGTGCCAGCAGTTATACCGGGACTACCCACGAGCAGTACTTC.

The rearrangement joins TRBV4-1 to TRBJ2-7, with TRBD2 matching 12 bases. The CDR3 extends over 16 amino acids. Germline assignment: CDR1 MGHRA and CDR2 YSYEKL. V dropped 4 bases and J dropped 3; count of bases not matched to a gene: 7. This chain's CDR3 is CASSLRGLAGNYEQYF. The DNA for the CDR3 is TGCGCCAGCAGCCTCCGAGGACTAGCGGGGAACTACGAGCAGTACTTC.